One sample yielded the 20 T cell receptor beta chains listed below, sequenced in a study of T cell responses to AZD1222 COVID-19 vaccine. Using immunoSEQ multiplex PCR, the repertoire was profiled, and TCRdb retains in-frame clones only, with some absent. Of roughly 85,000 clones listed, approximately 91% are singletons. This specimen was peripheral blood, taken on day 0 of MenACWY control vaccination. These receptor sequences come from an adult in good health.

CDR3 amino acids: CASSQEIVKGADTQYF. DNA of the CDR3: TGTGCCAGCAGCCAAGAGATCGTAAAGGGGGCAGATACGCAGTATTTT. The J gene is TRBJ2-3, the V gene TRBV14; D may be TRBD1 (6 bases). The CDR3 covers 16 residues. Germline V gene data show CDR1 as SGHDN and CDR2 as FVKESK. The V end lost 0 bases, the J end lost 4 bases, and 14 bases lay between the germline ends.

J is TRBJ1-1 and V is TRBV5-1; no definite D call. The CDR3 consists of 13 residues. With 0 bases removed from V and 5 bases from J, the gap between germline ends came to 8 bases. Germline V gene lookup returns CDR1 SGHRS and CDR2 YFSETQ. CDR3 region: CASSLGSRTEAFF. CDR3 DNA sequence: TGCGCCAGCAGCTTGGGTAGTAGGACTGAAGCTTTCTTT.

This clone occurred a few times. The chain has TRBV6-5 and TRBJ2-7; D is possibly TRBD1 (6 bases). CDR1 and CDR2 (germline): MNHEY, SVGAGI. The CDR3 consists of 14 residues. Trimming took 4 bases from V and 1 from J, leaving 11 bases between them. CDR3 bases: TGTGCCAGCAGTTCACCGGGACAATCCTACGAGCAGTACTTC. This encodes CASSSPGQSYEQYF.

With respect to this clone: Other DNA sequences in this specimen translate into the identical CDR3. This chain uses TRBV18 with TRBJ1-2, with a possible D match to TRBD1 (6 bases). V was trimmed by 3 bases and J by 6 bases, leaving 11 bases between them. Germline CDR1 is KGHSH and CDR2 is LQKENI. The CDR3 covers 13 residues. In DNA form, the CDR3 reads TGTGCCAGCTCACCCGGGGGCAGGAATGGCTACACCTTC. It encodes CASSPGGRNGYTF.

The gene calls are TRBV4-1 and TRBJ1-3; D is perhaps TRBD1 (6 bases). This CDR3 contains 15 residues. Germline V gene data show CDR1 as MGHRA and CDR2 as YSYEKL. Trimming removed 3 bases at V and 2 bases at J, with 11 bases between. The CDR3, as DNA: TGCGCCAGCAGCCATGTCGGGGGCACTGGAAACACCATATATTTT. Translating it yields CASSHVGGTGNTIYF.

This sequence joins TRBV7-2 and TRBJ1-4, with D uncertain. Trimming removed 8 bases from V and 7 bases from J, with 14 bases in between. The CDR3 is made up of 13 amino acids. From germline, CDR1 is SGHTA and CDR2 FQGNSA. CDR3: CASGGLVGEKLFF. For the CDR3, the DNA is TGTGCCAGCGGAGGGTTAGTTGGTGAAAAACTGTTTTTT.

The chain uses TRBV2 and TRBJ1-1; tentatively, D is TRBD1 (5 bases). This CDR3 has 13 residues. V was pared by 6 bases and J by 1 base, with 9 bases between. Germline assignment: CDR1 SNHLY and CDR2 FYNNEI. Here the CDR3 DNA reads TGTGCCAGCAGGATAGGACAGAACACTGAAGCTTTCTTT. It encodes CASRIGQNTEAFF.

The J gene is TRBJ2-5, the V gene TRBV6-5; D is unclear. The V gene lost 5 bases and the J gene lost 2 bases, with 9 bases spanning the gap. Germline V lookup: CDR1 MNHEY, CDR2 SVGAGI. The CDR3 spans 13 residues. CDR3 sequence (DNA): TGTGCCAGCAGTCCAGGAATACAAGAGACCCAGTACTTC. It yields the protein CASSPGIQETQYF.

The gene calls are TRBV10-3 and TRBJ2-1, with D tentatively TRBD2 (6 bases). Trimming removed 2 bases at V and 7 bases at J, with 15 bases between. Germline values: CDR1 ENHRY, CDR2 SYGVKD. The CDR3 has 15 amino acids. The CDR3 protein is CAISEGPGVKNEQFF. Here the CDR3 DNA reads TGTGCCATCAGTGAGGGCCCGGGGGTGAAAAATGAGCAGTTCTTC.

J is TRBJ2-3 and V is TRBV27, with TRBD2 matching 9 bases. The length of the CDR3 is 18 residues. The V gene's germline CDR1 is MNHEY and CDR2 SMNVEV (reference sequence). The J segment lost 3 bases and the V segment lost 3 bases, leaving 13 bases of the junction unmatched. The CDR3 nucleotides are TGTGCCAGCAGTTTCTCAGGACTAGCGACGTGGATAACAGATACGCAGTATTTT. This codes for CASSFSGLATWITDTQYF.

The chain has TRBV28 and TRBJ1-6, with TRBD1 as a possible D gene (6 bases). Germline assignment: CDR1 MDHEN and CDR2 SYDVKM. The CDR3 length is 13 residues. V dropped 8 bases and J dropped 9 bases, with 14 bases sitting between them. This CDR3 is CASVTGTFSPLHF. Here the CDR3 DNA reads TGTGCCAGCGTAACAGGGACATTTTCACCCCTCCACTTT.

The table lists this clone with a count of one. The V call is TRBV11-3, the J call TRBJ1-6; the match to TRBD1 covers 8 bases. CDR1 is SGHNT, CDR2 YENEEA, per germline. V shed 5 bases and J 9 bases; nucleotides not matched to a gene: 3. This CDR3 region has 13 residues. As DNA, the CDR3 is TGTGCCAGCAGCCCGGACAGGGCTTCACCCCTCCACTTT. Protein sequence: CASSPDRASPLHF.

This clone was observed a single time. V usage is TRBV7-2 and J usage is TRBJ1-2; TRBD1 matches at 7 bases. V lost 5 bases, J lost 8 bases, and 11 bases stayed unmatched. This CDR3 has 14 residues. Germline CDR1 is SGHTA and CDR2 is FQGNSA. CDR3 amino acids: CASSEDRVRNGYTF. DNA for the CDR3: TGTGCCAGCAGCGAAGACAGGGTGAGGAACGGCTACACCTTC.

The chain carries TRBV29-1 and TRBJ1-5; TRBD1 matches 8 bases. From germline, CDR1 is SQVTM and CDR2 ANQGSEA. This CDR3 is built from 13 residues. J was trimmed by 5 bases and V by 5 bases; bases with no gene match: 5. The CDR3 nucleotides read TGCAGCGTTTCCCAGGGGGCCGATCAGCCCCAGCATTTT. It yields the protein CSVSQGADQPQHF.

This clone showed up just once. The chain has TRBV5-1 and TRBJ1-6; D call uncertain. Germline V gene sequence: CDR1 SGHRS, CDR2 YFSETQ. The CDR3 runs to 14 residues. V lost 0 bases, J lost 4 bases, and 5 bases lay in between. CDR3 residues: CASSLDTYNSPLHF. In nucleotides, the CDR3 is TGCGCCAGCAGCTTGGATACTTATAATTCACCCCTCCACTTT.

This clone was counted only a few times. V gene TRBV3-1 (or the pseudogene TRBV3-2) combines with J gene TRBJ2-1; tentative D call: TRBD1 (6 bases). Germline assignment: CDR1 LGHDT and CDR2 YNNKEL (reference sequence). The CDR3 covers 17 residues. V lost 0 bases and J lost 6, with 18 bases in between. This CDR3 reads CASSQEFWAGEINEQFF. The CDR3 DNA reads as TGTGCCAGCAGCCAAGAATTTTGGGCAGGGGAAATCAATGAGCAGTTCTTC.

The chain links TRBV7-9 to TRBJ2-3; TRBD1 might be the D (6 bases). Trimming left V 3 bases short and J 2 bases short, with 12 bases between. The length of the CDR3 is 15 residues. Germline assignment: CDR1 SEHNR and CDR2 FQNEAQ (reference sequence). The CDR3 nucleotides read TGTGCCAGCAGCTTTTTCCAGGGGCTCACAGATACGCAGTATTTT. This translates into CASSFFQGLTDTQYF.

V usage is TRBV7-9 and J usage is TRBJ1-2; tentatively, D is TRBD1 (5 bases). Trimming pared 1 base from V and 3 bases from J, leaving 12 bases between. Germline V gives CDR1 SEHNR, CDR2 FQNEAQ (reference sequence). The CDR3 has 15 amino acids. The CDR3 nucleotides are TGTGCCAGCAGCTTAGTCCCCAGGGCGGACTATGGCTACACCTTC. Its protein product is CASSLVPRADYGYTF.

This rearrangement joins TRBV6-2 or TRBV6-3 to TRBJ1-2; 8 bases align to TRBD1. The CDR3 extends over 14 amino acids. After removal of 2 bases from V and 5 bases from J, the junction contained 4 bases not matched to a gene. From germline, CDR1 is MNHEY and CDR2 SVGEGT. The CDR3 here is CASSYQGAHYGYTF. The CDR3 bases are TGTGCCAGCAGTTACCAGGGGGCCCATTATGGCTACACCTTC.

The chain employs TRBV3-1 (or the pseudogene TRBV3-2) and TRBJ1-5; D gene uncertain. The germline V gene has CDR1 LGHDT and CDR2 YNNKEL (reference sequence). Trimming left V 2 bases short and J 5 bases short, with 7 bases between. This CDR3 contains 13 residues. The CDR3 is CASSQRVYQPQHF. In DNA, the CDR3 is TGTGCCAGCAGCCAAAGGGTCTATCAGCCCCAGCATTTT.